The clone carrying this T cell receptor (beta chain) was counted ten times or more. The record originates from a study of metastatic and nonmetastatic thyroid tumors. Study details: Patients with malignant and benign thyroid disease provided blood and tumor or nodule tissue, whose repertoires were compared.

Germline CDR1 and CDR2: SGHVS and FQNEAQ. V was trimmed by 5 bases and J by 0 bases, leaving 10 bases between them. The CDR3 is 14 residues long. Nobody among the patients had been given any treatment before thyroid surgery. As processed by the authors: Between-group CDR3 differences, defined by clinicopathological status, yielded a distant-metastasis classifier for papillary thyroid cancer. TCRdb re-called the PCR reads through MiXCR. It is TCRdb's table, rather than the study itself, that gives the V and J calls and clone size. The repertoire holds about 82,000 clones, with approximately 12% as singletons.

The chain has TRBV7-8 and TRBJ1-1; no clear D gene. Sequencing used tumor tissue. The clonotype comes from a female donor with papillary thyroid cancer or a benign thyroid nodule (not recorded which). Some clones in this sample may be carry-over from other donors' samples. CDR3 nucleotides: TGTGCCAGCAGCCCAGACAACTTGAACACTGAAGCTTTCTTT. Encoded protein: CASSPDNLNTEAFF.